A single sample gave rise to the 27 T cell receptor beta chains below, sequenced in a study of T cells in narcolepsy. Here immunoSEQ multiplex PCR was the method, and the copy in TCRdb shows in-frame clones only, minus some. The sample carries tens of thousands of clones, less than 90% recorded once. The sequenced sample was memory (CD45RA-) CD4+ T cells from blood. These receptors came from a human donor in good health.

The count of this clone is one. The genes are TRBV5-6 and TRBJ2-3; D is unclear. V gave up 6 bases and J gave up 0 bases, with 17 bases separating them. Germline loops: CDR1 SGHDT, CDR2 YYEEEE. This CDR3 region has 16 residues. CDR3 protein: CASTLRVRISTDTQYF. DNA of the CDR3: TGTGCCAGCACCCTACGAGTGAGGATCAGCACAGATACGCAGTATTTT.

This clone was observed once. The chain uses TRBV18 and TRBJ1-1, with D unclear. Trimming shortened V by 6 bases and J by 7 bases, and 21 bases separated the two germline ends. Germline V gene sequence: CDR1 KGHSH, CDR2 LQKENI. The length of the CDR3 is 15 residues. CDR3 nucleotide sequence: TGTGCCAGCTCTCCTATCGGGGAACCGGCTAATGAAGCTTTCTTT. As protein: CASSPIGEPANEAFF.

The chain has TRBV18 and TRBJ2-6; D perhaps matches TRBD1 (6 bases). Germline CDR1 KGHSH, CDR2 LQKENI. The V end was cut by 8 bases, the J end by 1 base, with 9 bases between. The CDR3 runs to 14 residues. Here the CDR3 reads CASRQGSGANVLTF. The CDR3 DNA follows: TGTGCCAGCCGTCAGGGGTCTGGGGCCAACGTCCTGACTTTC.

The chain carries TRBV9 and TRBJ2-5; no clear D gene. The CDR3 covers 14 residues. Per germline, CDR1 SGDLS and CDR2 YYNGEE. V lost 0 bases to trimming and J lost 0 bases, with 6 bases between them. Here the CDR3 reads CASSVGAYQETQYF. Here the CDR3 DNA reads TGTGCCAGCAGCGTAGGGGCGTACCAAGAGACCCAGTACTTC.

J is TRBJ1-1 and V is TRBV9, with TRBD1 matching 8 bases. The germline V gene encodes CDR1 SGDLS and CDR2 YYNGEE. V shed 3 bases and J 0 bases; nucleotides not matched to a gene: 4. The CDR3 totals 15 residues. CDR3 nucleotide sequence: TGTGCCAGCAGCGGTCCGGGACAGGTGAACACTGAAGCTTTCTTT. It is translated as CASSGPGQVNTEAFF.

The chain combines TRBV6-1 with TRBJ1-1; tentative D call: TRBD1 (5 bases). CDR1 and CDR2 (germline): MNHNS, SASEGT. CDR3 length: 14 residues. V was clipped by 6 bases and J by 4 bases, with 15 bases between them. Here the CDR3 DNA reads TGTGCCAGCAGAGACTCGGACGGGGGCACTGAAGCTTTCTTT. Translating it yields CASRDSDGGTEAFF.

The chain combines TRBV19 with TRBJ1-1, with TRBD1 matching over 8 bases. V gave up 4 bases and J gave up 1 base; unmatched junction bases: 2. Germline loops: CDR1 LNHDA, CDR2 SQIVND (reference sequence). This CDR3 spans 14 amino acids. The CDR3 region has the DNA TGTGCCAGTAGTACAGGGGGCAAGAACACTGAAGCTTTCTTT. Protein: CASSTGGKNTEAFF.

The rearrangement joins TRBV29-1 to TRBJ1-6; possibly TRBD1 for D (5 bases). V was shortened by 1 base and J by 13 bases, with 14 bases between the two germline ends. Per germline, CDR1 SQVTM and CDR2 ANQGSEA. This CDR3 is 13 amino acids long. CDR3 nucleotides: TGCAGCGTTGAAGTTTCGGGGGGTCGTCCCCTCCACTTT. Its translation is CSVEVSGGRPLHF.

This chain links TRBV2 with TRBJ2-7; D not certain. V lost 3 bases to trimming and J lost 5 bases, with 14 bases between them. The CDR3 loop spans 14 amino acids. The germline gives CDR1 SNHLY, CDR2 FYNNEI. CDR3 DNA: TGTGCCAGCAGTGACGGACCGCTCGTCCACGAGCAGTACTTC. Translation: CASSDGPLVHEQYF.

The gene calls are TRBV15 and TRBJ1-1, with 8 bases that match TRBD1. V was pared by 6 bases and J by 1 base, with 10 bases of the junction left unmatched. Germline V gene data show CDR1 as LNHNV and CDR2 as YYDKDF (reference sequence). CDR3 length equals 16 residues. The CDR3 region has the DNA TGTGCCACCAGAAAAGACCGGACAGGGAGGAACACTGAAGCTTTCTTT. Its translation: CATRKDRTGRNTEAFF.

The chain employs TRBV4-1 and TRBJ2-5, with a possible D match to TRBD2 (5 bases). The CDR3 is 15 amino acids. V dropped 5 bases and J dropped 5 bases, with 18 bases sitting between them. The germline V gene has CDR1 MGHRA and CDR2 YSYEKL. CDR3 sequence: CASSSQSGGWETQYF. CDR3 sequence (DNA): TGCGCCAGCAGCTCTCAGTCTGGCGGGTGGGAGACCCAGTACTTC.

The rearrangement uses TRBV10-3 and TRBJ1-1; TRBD1 is a possible D gene (5 bases). The V end was cut by 7 bases, the J end by 1 base, with 10 bases between. This CDR3 region has 13 residues. CDR1 and CDR2 from the germline V gene are ENHRY and SYGVKD. CDR3 in amino acids: CAIKDTQNTEAFF. In nucleotides, the CDR3 is TGTGCCATCAAGGACACCCAGAACACTGAAGCTTTCTTT.

This chain connects TRBV5-4 to TRBJ2-5, with 10 bases lining up with TRBD1. TRBJ2-7 matches the DNA end more closely, so the J call is doubtful. The CDR3 spans 14 residues. Germline V gene sequence: CDR1 SGHNT, CDR2 YYREEE (reference sequence). CDR3 coding DNA: TGTGCCAGCAGCAGGGGACAGGGGAGCTACGAGCAGTACTTC. This sequence encodes CASSRGQGSYEQYF.

The chain couples TRBV29-1 to TRBJ2-5; D is possibly TRBD1 or TRBD2 (6 bases each). The CDR3 has 13 amino acids. V lost 4 bases to trimming and J lost 6 bases, with 15 bases between them. In germline, CDR1 is SQVTM, CDR2 ANQGSEA. In DNA, the CDR3 is TGCAGCGTTGGGCCAGGGGACTTGAAGACCCAGTACTTC. Translating gives CSVGPGDLKTQYF.

CDR3 bases: TGCAGCGGGGGGGGCCAGAATGGCTACAATGAGCAGTTCTTC. This gives the protein CSGGGQNGYNEQFF. The genes are TRBV29-1 and TRBJ2-1, with D maybe TRBD2 (7 bases). CDR3 length: 14 residues. The V end lost 7 bases, the J end lost 3 bases, and 16 bases lay between the germline ends. Germline CDR1 and CDR2: SQVTM and ANQGSEA.

A few counts support this clone. V and J are TRBV2 and TRBJ2-3, with D possibly TRBD2 on 7 matching bases. Germline CDR1 and CDR2: SNHLY and FYNNEI. The CDR3 is 12 amino acids. Trimming took 8 bases from V and 3 from J, leaving 9 bases between them. CDR3 amino acids: CASGRGTDTQYF. CDR3 coding DNA: TGTGCCAGCGGGAGGGGGACAGATACGCAGTATTTT.

The chain links TRBV7-3 to TRBJ2-3, with 14 bases fitting TRBD2. The CDR3 totals 17 residues. Trimming took 5 bases from V and 0 from J; bases not matched to a gene: 4. Germline values: CDR1 SGHTA, CDR2 FQGTGA. CDR3 in DNA: TGTGCCAGCAGCCAGGGGACTAGCGGGGGAAGCACAGATACGCAGTATTTT. Its translation is CASSQGTSGGSTDTQYF.

This chain uses TRBV18 with TRBJ2-3; D not resolved. The CDR3 is 12 amino acids. Trimming removed 6 bases from V and 1 base from J, with 5 bases in between. Germline CDR1 is KGHSH and CDR2 is LQKENI. The CDR3 is CASSPGTDTQYF. The CDR3 region has the DNA TGTGCCAGCTCCCCAGGCACAGATACGCAGTATTTT. Drawing the rest from reference TRBV18 and TRBJ2-3, the complete variable domain is NAGVMQNPRHLVRRRGQEARLRCSPMKGHSHVYWYRQLPEEGLKFMVYLQKENIIDESGMPKERFSAEFPKEGPSILRIQQVVRGDSAAYFCASSPGTDTQYFGPGTRLTVL.

The chain has TRBV27 and TRBJ2-7, with TRBD2 matching 8 bases. In germline, CDR1 is MNHEY, CDR2 SMNVEV (reference sequence). This CDR3 is 14 amino acids long. Trimming took 7 bases from V and 2 from J; bases not matched to a gene: 7. This CDR3 is CASTGAGGPYEQYF. The CDR3 DNA follows: TGTGCCAGCACCGGTGCGGGGGGACCCTACGAGCAGTACTTC.

V is TRBV7-2 and J is TRBJ2-5; 7 bases align to TRBD2. The assigned J gene may be wrong: the sequence end matches TRBJ2-7 better. The germline CDR1 and CDR2 sequences are SGHTA and FQGNSA. This CDR3 is built from 16 residues. This chain's CDR3 is CASSRAGASGSYEQYF. CDR3 coding DNA: TGTGCCAGCAGTAGGGCGGGAGCTAGCGGCTCCTACGAGCAGTACTTC.

By share, this clone ranks as large. J is TRBJ1-3 and V is TRBV30; no clear D. CDR1 and CDR2 from the germline V gene are GTSNPN and SVGIG (reference sequence). V was clipped by 3 bases and J by 0 bases, with 6 bases between them. CDR3 length equals 13 residues. Written as DNA, the CDR3 is TGTGCCTGGAGGTGGGGCTCTGGAAACACCATATATTTT. Encoded protein: CAWRWGSGNTIYF.

This chain uses TRBV30 with TRBJ1-2; 9 bases map to TRBD1. In germline, CDR1 is GTSNPN, CDR2 SVGIG (reference sequence). The CDR3 spans 13 residues. Trimming took 4 bases from V and 12 from J; bases not matched to a gene: 12. The CDR3 DNA sequence: TGTGCCTGGAATCCTATTGGGACAGGGAGGGACACCTTC. Translation gives CAWNPIGTGRDTF.

The rearrangement uses TRBV5-4 and TRBJ2-5, with TRBD2 identical over 12 bases. The V and J ends lost 4 bases and 5 bases, in that order; junction bases with no gene match: 3. The germline CDR1 and CDR2 sequences are SGHNT and YYREEE (reference sequence). The length of the CDR3 is 14 residues. Here the CDR3 reads CASSPSGGVETQYF. The CDR3 nucleotides read TGTGCCAGCAGCCCTAGCGGGGGGGTTGAGACCCAGTACTTC.

The V call is TRBV5-4, the J call TRBJ2-5, with no clear D. CDR3 size: 14 residues. Trimming took off 4 bases at V and 1 base at J, with 11 bases between the two ends. From germline, CDR1 is SGHNT and CDR2 YYREEE (reference sequence). CDR3 sequence (DNA): TGTGCCAGCAGCCCGAGGCGCGCCCAAGAGACCCAGTACTTC. It encodes CASSPRRAQETQYF. Full variable domain (remainder filled in from reference TRBV5-4 and TRBJ2-5): ETGVTQSPTHLIKTRGQQVTLRCSSQSGHNTVSWYQQALGQGPQFIFQYYREEENGRGNFPPRFSGLQFPNYSSELNVNALELDDSALYLCASSPRRAQETQYFGPGTRLLVL.

This sequence joins TRBV6-6 and TRBJ2-7, with TRBD2 identical over 8 bases. Germline loops: CDR1 MNHNY, CDR2 SVGAGI (reference sequence). The CDR3 contains 15 residues. V dropped 5 bases and J dropped 0; count of bases not matched to a gene: 6. CDR3 sequence (DNA): TGTGCCAGCAGTCCTACCGGGACTAGCTCCTACGAGCAGTACTTC. It codes for CASSPTGTSSYEQYF.

This chain joins TRBV7-3 and TRBJ2-1; D possibly corresponds to TRBD2 (6 bases). V was pared by 5 bases and J by 4 bases, with 12 bases between. The CDR3 loop spans 14 amino acids. CDR1 and CDR2 from the germline V gene are SGHTA and FQGTGA. The CDR3 loop is CASSNSGVYNEQFF. The DNA of the CDR3 is TGTGCCAGCAGCAACTCGGGGGTGTACAATGAGCAGTTCTTC.

This chain connects TRBV7-8 to TRBJ2-7; 12 nucleotides agree with TRBD2. This CDR3 is built from 15 residues. The junction had 8 bases not matched to a gene; V was cut back by 5 bases and J by 6 bases. Germline V CDR1 and CDR2: SGHVS, FQNEAQ. In nucleotides, the CDR3 is TGTGCCAGCAGCCTTAGACTAGCGGGAGTTGTCGAGCAGTACTTC. It specifies CASSLRLAGVVEQYF.